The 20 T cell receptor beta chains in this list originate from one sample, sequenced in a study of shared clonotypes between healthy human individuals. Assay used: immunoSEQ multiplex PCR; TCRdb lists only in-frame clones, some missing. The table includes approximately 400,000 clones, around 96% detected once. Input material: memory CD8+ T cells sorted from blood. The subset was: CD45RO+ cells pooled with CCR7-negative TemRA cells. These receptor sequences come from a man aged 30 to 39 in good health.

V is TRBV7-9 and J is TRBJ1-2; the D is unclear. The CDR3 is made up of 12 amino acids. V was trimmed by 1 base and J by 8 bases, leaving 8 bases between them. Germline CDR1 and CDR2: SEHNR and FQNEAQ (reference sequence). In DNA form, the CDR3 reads TGTGCCAGCAGCTTAGGGGTTTCGGGCTACACCTTC. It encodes CASSLGVSGYTF.

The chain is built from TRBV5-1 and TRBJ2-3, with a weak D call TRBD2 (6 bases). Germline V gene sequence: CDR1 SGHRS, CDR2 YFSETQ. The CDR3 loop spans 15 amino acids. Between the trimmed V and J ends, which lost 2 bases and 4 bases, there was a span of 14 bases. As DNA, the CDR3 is TGCGCCAGCAGCTTAACGGGGGTGGTCCCAGATACGCAGTATTTT. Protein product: CASSLTGVVPDTQYF.

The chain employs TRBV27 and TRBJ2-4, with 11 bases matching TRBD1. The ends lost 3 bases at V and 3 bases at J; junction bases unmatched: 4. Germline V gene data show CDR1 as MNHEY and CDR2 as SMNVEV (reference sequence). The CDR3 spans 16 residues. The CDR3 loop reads CASSFRTGGSKNIQYF. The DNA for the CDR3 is TGTGCCAGCAGTTTTAGGACAGGGGGCAGCAAAAACATTCAGTACTTC.

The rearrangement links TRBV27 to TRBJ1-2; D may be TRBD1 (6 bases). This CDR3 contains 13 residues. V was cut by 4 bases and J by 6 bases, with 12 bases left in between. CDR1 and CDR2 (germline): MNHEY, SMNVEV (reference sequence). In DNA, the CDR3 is TGTGCCAGCAGTTCCCAGAGGACAGATGGCTACACCTTC. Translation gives CASSSQRTDGYTF.

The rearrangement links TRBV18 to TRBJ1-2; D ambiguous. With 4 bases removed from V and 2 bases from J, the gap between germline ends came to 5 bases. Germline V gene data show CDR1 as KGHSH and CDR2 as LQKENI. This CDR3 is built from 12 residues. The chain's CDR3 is CASSHDNYGYTF. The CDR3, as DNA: TGTGCCAGCTCACACGACAACTATGGCTACACCTTC.

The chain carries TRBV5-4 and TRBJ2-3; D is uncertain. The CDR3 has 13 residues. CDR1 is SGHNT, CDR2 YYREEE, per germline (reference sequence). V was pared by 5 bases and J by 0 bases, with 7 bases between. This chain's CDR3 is CASSVPSTDTQYF. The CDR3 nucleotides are TGTGCCAGCAGTGTTCCTAGCACAGATACGCAGTATTTT. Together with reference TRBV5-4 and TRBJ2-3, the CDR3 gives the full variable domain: ETGVTQSPTHLIKTRGQQVTLRCSSQSGHNTVSWYQQALGQGPQFIFQYYREEENGRGNFPPRFSGLQFPNYSSELNVNALELDDSALYLCASSVPSTDTQYFGPGTRLTVL.

CDR3 DNA: TGTGCCAGCAGCATTCGTGACGAGCAGTACTTC. Translated: CASSIRDEQYF. This sequence joins TRBV5-5 and TRBJ2-7; D is uncertain. This CDR3 is built from 11 residues. Germline V gives CDR1 SGHKS, CDR2 YYEKEE (reference sequence). The V end lost 4 bases, the J end lost 5 bases, and 7 bases lay between the germline ends.

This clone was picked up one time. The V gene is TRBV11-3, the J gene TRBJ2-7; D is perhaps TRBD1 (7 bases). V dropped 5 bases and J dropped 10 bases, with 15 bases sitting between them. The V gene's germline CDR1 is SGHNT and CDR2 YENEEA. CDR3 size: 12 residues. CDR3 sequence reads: CASSPGGGPQYF. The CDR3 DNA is TGTGCCAGCAGCCCCGGAGGGGGCCCTCAGTACTTC.

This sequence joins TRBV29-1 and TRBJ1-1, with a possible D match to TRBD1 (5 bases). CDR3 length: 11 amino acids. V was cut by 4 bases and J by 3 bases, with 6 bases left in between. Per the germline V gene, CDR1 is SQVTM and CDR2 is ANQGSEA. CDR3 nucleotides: TGCAGCGTTGTAGGGGACACTGAAGCTTTCTTT. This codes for CSVVGDTEAFF.

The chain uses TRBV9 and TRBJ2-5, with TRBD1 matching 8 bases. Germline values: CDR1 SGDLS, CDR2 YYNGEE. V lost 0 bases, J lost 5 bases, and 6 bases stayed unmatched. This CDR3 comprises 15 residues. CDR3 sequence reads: CASSVAGTGGETQYF. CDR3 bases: TGTGCCAGCAGCGTAGCCGGGACAGGAGGGGAGACCCAGTACTTC.

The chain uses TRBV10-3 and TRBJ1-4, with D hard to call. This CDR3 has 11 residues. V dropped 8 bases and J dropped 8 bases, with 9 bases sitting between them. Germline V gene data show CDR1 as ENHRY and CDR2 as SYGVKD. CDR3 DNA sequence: TGTGCCATCGGGGTAAACGAAAAACTGTTTTTT. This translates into CAIGVNEKLFF.

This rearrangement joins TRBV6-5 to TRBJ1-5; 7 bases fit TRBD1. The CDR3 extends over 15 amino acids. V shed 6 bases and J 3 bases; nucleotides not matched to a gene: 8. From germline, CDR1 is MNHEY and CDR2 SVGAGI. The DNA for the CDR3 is TGTGCCAGCAGAAACCCCGGACAGGTCAATCAGCCCCAGCATTTT. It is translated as CASRNPGQVNQPQHF.

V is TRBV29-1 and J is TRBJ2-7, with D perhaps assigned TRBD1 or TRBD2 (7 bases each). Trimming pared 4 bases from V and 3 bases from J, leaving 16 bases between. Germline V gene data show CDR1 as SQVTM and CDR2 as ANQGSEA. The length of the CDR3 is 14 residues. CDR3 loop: CSVAGGEGYYEQYF. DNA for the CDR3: TGCAGCGTTGCAGGGGGGGAGGGATACTACGAGCAGTACTTC.

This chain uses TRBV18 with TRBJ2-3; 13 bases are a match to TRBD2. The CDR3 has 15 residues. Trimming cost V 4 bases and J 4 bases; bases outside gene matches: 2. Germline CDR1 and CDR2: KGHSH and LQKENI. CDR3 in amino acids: CASSLTSGRSDTQYF. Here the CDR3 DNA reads TGTGCCAGCTCACTGACTAGCGGGAGGTCAGATACGCAGTATTTT. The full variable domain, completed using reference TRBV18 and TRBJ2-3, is NAGVMQNPRHLVRRRGQEARLRCSPMKGHSHVYWYRQLPEEGLKFMVYLQKENIIDESGMPKERFSAEFPKEGPSILRIQQVVRGDSAAYFCASSLTSGRSDTQYFGPGTRLTVL.

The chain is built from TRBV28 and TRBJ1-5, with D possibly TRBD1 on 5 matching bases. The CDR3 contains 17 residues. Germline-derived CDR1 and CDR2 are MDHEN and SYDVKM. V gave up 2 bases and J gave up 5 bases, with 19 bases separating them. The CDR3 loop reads CASSLDLTGTGYQPQHF. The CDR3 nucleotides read TGTGCCAGCAGTTTAGACCTAACCGGGACGGGTTATCAGCCCCAGCATTTT.

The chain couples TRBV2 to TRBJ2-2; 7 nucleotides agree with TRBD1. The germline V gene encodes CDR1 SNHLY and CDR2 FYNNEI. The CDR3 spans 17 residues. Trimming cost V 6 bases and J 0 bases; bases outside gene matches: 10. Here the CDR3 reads CASRPDRAPSNTGELFF. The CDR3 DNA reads TGTGCCAGCAGGCCTGACAGGGCCCCTTCGAACACCGGGGAGCTGTTTTTT.

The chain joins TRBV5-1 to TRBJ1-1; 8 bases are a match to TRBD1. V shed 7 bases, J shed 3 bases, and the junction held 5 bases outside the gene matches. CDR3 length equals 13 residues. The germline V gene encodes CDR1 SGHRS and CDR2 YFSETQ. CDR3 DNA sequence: TGCGCCAGCCAGACGGACAGGGACACTGAAGCTTTCTTT. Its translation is CASQTDRDTEAFF.

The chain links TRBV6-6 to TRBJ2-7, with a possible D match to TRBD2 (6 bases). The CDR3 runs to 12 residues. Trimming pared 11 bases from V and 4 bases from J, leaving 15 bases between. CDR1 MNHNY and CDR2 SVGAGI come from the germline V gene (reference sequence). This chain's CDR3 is CAAHGGGYEQYF. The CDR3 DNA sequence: TGTGCCGCCCATGGTGGGGGGTACGAGCAGTACTTC.

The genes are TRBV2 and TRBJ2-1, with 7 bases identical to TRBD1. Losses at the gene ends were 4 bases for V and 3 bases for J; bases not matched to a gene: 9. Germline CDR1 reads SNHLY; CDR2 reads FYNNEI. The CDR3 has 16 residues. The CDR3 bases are TGTGCCAGCAGTGTGTCAGGGACAGATCTCTACAATGAGCAGTTCTTC. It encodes CASSVSGTDLYNEQFF.

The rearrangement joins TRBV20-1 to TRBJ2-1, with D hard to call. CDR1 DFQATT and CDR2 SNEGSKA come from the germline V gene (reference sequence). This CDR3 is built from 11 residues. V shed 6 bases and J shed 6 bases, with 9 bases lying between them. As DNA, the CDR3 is TGCAGTGCCTCCCGGATCAATGAGCAGTTCTTC. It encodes CSASRINEQFF.